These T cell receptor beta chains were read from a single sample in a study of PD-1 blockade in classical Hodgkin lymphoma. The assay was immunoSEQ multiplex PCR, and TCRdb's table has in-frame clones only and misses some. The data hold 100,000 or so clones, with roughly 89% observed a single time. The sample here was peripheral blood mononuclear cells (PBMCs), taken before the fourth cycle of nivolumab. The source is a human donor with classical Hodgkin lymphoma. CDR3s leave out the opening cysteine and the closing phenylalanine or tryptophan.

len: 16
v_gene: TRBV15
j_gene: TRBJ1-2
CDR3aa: ATSRVHRETGGKIGYT

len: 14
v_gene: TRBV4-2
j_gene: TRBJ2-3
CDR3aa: ASSQEREKGTDTQY

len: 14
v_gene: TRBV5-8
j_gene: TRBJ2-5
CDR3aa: ASSTGTSGSRETQY

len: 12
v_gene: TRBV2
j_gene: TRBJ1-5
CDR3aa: ASIKDGSNQPQH

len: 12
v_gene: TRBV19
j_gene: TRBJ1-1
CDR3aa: ASSPSGGYTEAF

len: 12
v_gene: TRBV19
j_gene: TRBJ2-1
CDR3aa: ASSLTGLAGEQF

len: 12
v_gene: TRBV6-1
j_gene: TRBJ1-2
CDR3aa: ASSDRWGGYGYT

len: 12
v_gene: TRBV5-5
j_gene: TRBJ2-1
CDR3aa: ASSLEAASNEQF

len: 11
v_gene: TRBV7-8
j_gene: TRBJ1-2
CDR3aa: ASSLGGGYGYT

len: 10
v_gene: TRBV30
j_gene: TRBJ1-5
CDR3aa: AWSVVGSAQH

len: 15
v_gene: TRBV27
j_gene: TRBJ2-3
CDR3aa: ASSPLLTSGRVDTQY

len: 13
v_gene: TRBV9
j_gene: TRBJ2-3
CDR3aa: ASSVEVGGADTQY

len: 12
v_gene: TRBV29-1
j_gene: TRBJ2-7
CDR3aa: SAGSRDRIYEQY

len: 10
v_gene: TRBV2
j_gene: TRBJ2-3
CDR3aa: ASSEGGDTQY

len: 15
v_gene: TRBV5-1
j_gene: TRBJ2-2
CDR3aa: ASSPGEGTVNTGELF

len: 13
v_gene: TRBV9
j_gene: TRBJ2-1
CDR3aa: ASSVELAEYNEQF

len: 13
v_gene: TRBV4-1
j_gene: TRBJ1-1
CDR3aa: ASSQEGRGNTEAF

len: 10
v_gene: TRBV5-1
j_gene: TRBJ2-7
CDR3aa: ASSLPSDEQY

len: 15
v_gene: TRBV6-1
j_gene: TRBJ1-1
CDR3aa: ASSESPFPQMNTEAF

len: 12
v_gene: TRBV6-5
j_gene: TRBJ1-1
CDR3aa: ASSDHRDLAEAF

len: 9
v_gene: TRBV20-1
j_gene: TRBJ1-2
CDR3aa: SASTPGGYT

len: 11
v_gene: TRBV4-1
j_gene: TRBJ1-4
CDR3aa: ASQTGGLEKLF

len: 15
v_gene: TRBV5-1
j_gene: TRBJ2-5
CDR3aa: ASSLATMSGGQETQY

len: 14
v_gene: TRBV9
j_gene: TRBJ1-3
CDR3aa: ASSVDQGGTGNTIY

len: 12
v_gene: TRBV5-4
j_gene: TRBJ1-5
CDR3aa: ASSFGGSNQPQH

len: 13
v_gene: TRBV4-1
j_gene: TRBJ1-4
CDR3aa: ASSHQTGANEKLF

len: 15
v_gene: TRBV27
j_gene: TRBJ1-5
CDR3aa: ASSLNWDGGPNQPQH

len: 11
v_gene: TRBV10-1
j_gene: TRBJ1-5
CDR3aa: ASSQAHNQPQH

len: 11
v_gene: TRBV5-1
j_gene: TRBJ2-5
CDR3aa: ASGLWGQETQY

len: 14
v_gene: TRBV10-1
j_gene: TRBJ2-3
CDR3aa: ASSESRGLSTDTQY

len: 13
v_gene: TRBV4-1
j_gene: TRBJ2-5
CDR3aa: ASSHGLAGVETQY

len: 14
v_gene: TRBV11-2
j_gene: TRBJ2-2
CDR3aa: ASSLRPGPNTGELF